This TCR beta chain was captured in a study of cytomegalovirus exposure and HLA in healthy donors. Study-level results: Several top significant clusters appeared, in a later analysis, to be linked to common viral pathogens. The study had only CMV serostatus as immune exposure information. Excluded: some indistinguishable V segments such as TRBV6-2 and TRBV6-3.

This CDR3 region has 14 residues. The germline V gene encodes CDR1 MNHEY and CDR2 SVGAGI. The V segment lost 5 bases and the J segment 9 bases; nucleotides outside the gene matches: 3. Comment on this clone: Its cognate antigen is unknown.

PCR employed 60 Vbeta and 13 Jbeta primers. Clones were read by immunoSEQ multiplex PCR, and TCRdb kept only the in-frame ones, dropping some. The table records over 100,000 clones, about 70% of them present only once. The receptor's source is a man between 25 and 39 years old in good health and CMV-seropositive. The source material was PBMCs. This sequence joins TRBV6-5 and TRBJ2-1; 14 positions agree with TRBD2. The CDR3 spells CASSRTSGGIEQFF. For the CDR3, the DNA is TGTGCCAGCAGTAGGACTAGCGGGGGGATTGAGCAGTTCTTC.